This T cell receptor (beta chain) appears in the sequencing data of a study of blood T cell repertoires in COVID-19. The overall study: Sample material is recorded as cDNA or gDNA derived from T cells, B-cell-depleted T cells, or PBMCs.

As handled by the study authors: Reference gene primer amplification yielded estimated nucleated cell counts. Libraries were prepared by immunoSEQ multiplex PCR; TCRdb keeps only in-frame clonotypes and omits some of them. The V and J calls and the clone size are those of that table, but D and trimming were determined from the DNA. The data show approximately 240,000 clones, 84% seen once. The CDR3 loop spans 15 amino acids. Germline CDR1 is LNHDA and CDR2 is SQIVND (reference sequence). The trim removed 6 bases at V and 5 bases at J, leaving 9 bases unmatched. The receptor was isolated from a man aged 50-59 years with acute or convalescent COVID-19. The sequenced material came from peripheral blood. The genes are TRBV19 and TRBJ1-4, with 7 bases aligning to TRBD1. CDR3: CASRRLEGANEKLFF. The CDR3 DNA follows: TGTGCCAGTAGGCGATTGGAGGGGGCAAATGAAAAACTGTTTTTT.